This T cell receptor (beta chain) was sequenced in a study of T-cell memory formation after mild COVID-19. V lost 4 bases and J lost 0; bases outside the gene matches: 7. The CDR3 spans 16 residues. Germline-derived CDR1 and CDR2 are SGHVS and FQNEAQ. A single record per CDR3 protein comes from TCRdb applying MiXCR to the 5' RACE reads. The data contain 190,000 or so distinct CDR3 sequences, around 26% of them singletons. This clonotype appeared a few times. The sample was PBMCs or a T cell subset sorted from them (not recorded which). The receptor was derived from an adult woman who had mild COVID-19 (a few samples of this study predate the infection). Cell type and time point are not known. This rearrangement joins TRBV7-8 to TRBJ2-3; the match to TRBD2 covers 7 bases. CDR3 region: CASSYASGTSTDTQYF. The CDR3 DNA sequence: TGTGCCAGCAGCTATGCTAGCGGCACTAGCACAGATACGCAGTATTTT.